One and the same sample provided the 31 T cell receptor beta chains below, sequenced in a study of beta chain features in type 1 diabetes. These receptors' antigens are unknown. Study results and caveats: Shortening of TCRB CDR3s, moderate but significant, appeared in all four CD4+ subsets of Type 1 diabetes patients.

The authors reverse transcribed all of the isolated RNA, so sequencing captured expressed TCRB transcripts. Some clones are missing from TCRdb's copy, which holds only in-frame ones; the method was immunoSEQ multiplex PCR. This sample has 600,000 to 700,000 clones, with approximately 13% found just once. The sample taken for sequencing was naive CD4+ T cells from blood. The origin of the receptors is a young man with type 1 diabetes.

This chain uses TRBV19 with TRBJ2-1, with TRBD1 identical over 7 bases. V shed 6 bases and J 1 base; nucleotides not matched to a gene: 6. This CDR3 is 15 amino acids long. The germline gives CDR1 LNHDA, CDR2 SQIVND (reference sequence). The CDR3 region is CASRGDRASYNEQFF. CDR3 DNA: TGTGCCAGTAGAGGAGACAGGGCATCCTACAATGAGCAGTTCTTC.

This clone was counted a few times. The J gene is TRBJ1-2, the V gene TRBV18; no reliable D call. Germline-derived CDR1 and CDR2 are KGHSH and LQKENI. The V end lost 2 bases, the J end lost 0 bases, and 7 bases lay between the germline ends. This CDR3 is 14 amino acids long. The CDR3 loop is CASSPSTANYGYTF. The DNA for the CDR3 is TGTGCCAGCTCACCATCTACAGCTAACTATGGCTACACCTTC.

This clone was recorded a few times. This chain joins TRBV11-1 and TRBJ2-1; TRBD1 agrees at 9 bases. Per germline, CDR1 SGHAT and CDR2 FQDESV (reference sequence). V lost 6 bases to trimming and J lost 8 bases; unmatched junction nucleotides: 5. This CDR3 is 13 amino acids long. The CDR3 sequence is CASRGTGNDEQFF. Here the CDR3 DNA reads TGTGCCAGCAGAGGGACAGGGAACGATGAGCAGTTCTTC.

The chain joins TRBV9 to TRBJ1-6; a weak D match, TRBD1 (5 bases). The length of the CDR3 is 14 residues. Trimming shortened V by 0 bases and J by 10 bases, and 11 bases separated the two germline ends. Germline V lookup: CDR1 SGDLS, CDR2 YYNGEE. CDR3 sequence: CASSVGRVRSPLHF. The CDR3 region has the DNA TGTGCCAGCAGCGTAGGCAGGGTTCGGTCACCCCTCCACTTT.

This chain connects TRBV28 to TRBJ2-1; D call uncertain. V shed 6 bases and J shed 7 bases, with 16 bases lying between them. The CDR3 spans 14 residues. Germline lookup yields CDR1 MDHEN and CDR2 SYDVKM. CDR3 in DNA: TGTGCCAGCAGCCCATCGACCTACGGTAATGAGCAGTTCTTC. It translates to CASSPSTYGNEQFF.

This clone was seen more than once but under ten times. The rearrangement uses TRBV15 and TRBJ2-1; possibly TRBD2 for D (5 bases). CDR1 LNHNV and CDR2 YYDKDF come from the germline V gene (reference sequence). The CDR3 length is 15 residues. Trimming took off 0 bases at V and 7 bases at J, with 13 bases between the two ends. CDR3 sequence: CATSRDFGKWNEQFF. CDR3 nucleotide sequence: TGTGCCACCAGCAGAGATTTCGGGAAGTGGAATGAGCAGTTCTTC.

The rearrangement links TRBV30 to TRBJ1-2; possible D gene TRBD1, 5 bases. V shed 0 bases and J shed 5 bases, with 13 bases lying between them. CDR1 is GTSNPN, CDR2 SVGIG, per germline (reference sequence). The CDR3 runs to 14 residues. CDR3 nucleotide sequence: TGTGCCTGGAGTGTCTCGGGACTCACTTATGGCTACACCTTC. Encoded protein: CAWSVSGLTYGYTF.

This sequence joins TRBV7-9 and TRBJ2-1, with 9 bases identical to TRBD1. The CDR3 totals 13 residues. The V segment lost 5 bases and the J segment 14 bases; nucleotides outside the gene matches: 10. Germline CDR1 and CDR2: SEHNR and FQNEAQ (reference sequence). The CDR3, as DNA: TGTGCCAGCAGCCAAACCGTACAGGGGGCTGAGTTCTTC. Encoded protein: CASSQTVQGAEFF.

The chain combines TRBV10-3 with TRBJ1-2; TRBD1 agrees at 7 bases. CDR1 and CDR2 from the germline V gene are ENHRY and SYGVKD. Trimming removed 10 bases from V and 3 bases from J; junction bases left unmatched: 11. The CDR3 sequence is 14 residues long. The CDR3 coding sequence is TGTGCCACGCAAACCCAAGGGGGCTACTATGGCTACACCTTC. Its translation is CATQTQGGYYGYTF.

This clone has a handful of counts. This chain joins TRBV4-3 and TRBJ2-1; the D gene is possibly TRBD2 (5 bases). The V and J ends lost 0 bases and 12 bases respectively, with 15 bases between them. Germline V gene sequence: CDR1 LGHNA, CDR2 YSLEER. This CDR3 is built from 14 residues. CDR3 nucleotides: TGCGCCAGCAGCCAAGACGTGCAGGTTGGAGGGCAGTTCTTC. It encodes CASSQDVQVGGQFF.

The CDR3 DNA reads as TGTGCCAGCAGCGGACAGGGGGCGCGGGATGGCTACACCTTC. This sequence encodes CASSGQGARDGYTF. V usage is TRBV7-2 and J usage is TRBJ1-2, with 11 bases fitting TRBD1. Germline trimming cut 5 bases from V and 6 bases from J; bases unmatched to any gene: 5. The CDR3 covers 14 residues. The V gene's germline CDR1 is SGHTA and CDR2 FQGNSA. Drawing the rest from reference TRBV7-2 and TRBJ1-2, the complete variable domain is GAGVSQSPSNKVTEKGKDVELRCDPISGHTALYWYRQSLGQGLEFLIYFQGNSAPDKSGLPSDRFSAERTGGSVSTLTIQRTQQEDSAVYLCASSGQGARDGYTFGSGTRLTVV.

The CDR3 is CASSQDGRYNEQFF. CDR3 nucleotide sequence: TGTGCCAGCAGCCAAGATGGAAGGTACAATGAGCAGTTCTTC. This chain connects TRBV4-2 to TRBJ2-1; D is uncertain. The length of the CDR3 is 14 residues. Germline-derived CDR1 and CDR2 are LGHNA and YNFKEQ. Trimming removed 0 bases from V and 4 bases from J, with 7 bases in between.

The rearrangement joins TRBV10-3 to TRBJ2-1; TRBD2 aligns across 11 bases. J was trimmed by 15 bases and V by 0 bases; bases with no gene match: 4. The CDR3 consists of 13 residues. The V gene's germline CDR1 is ENHRY and CDR2 SYGVKD. CDR3 sequence (DNA): TGTGCCATCAGTGAGTCGCCTAGCGGGGGGCCGTTCTTC. As protein: CAISESPSGGPFF.

This chain uses TRBV30 with TRBJ1-3; no firm D call. This CDR3 spans 13 amino acids. Trimming removed 4 bases from V and 0 bases from J, with 7 bases in between. Germline lookup yields CDR1 GTSNPN and CDR2 SVGIG (reference sequence). CDR3 nucleotides: TGTGCCTGGAAGCTGAACTCTGGAAACACCATATATTTT. This translates into CAWKLNSGNTIYF.

To note about this clone: Other DNA sequences in this sample translate to the same CDR3. This chain joins TRBV29-1 and TRBJ1-5, with D possibly being TRBD1 (6 bases). Trimming stripped 4 bases from V and 0 bases from J, with 10 bases between. CDR3 length: 14 amino acids. Germline V lookup: CDR1 SQVTM, CDR2 ANQGSEA. The CDR3: CSVGGQNSNQPQHF. In nucleotides, the CDR3 is TGCAGCGTTGGAGGACAGAATAGCAATCAGCCCCAGCATTTT. The variable domain in full, completed from reference TRBV29-1 and TRBJ1-5, reads SAVISQKPSRDICQRGTSLTIQCQVDSQVTMMFWYRQQPGQSLTLIATANQGSEATYESGFVIDKFPISRPNLTFSTLTVSNMSPEDSSIYLCSVGGQNSNQPQHFGDGTRLSIL.

In this sample, this clone turned up a few times. V and J are TRBV6-5 and TRBJ1-2; 10 nucleotides line up with TRBD1. Germline V gives CDR1 MNHEY, CDR2 SVGAGI. The V segment lost 6 bases and the J segment 8 bases; nucleotides outside the gene matches: 6. The CDR3 covers 13 residues. The DNA for the CDR3 is TGTGCCAGCAGGCGACAGGGGGCGGGAGGCTACACCTTC. Translation gives CASRRQGAGGYTF.

This rearrangement joins TRBV4-3 to TRBJ2-3; D not certain. V lost 0 bases to trimming and J lost 2 bases, with 15 bases between them. In germline, CDR1 is LGHNA, CDR2 YSLEER. The CDR3 is made up of 17 amino acids. The CDR3 sequence is CASSQDSGSLNTDTQYF. The CDR3 nucleotides are TGCGCCAGCAGCCAAGATTCCGGATCACTAAACACAGATACGCAGTATTTT.

The V call is TRBV7-3, the J call TRBJ2-5; tentative D call: TRBD2 (6 bases). V lost 5 bases and J lost 5, with 15 bases in between. CDR3 size: 14 residues. Germline-derived CDR1 and CDR2 are SGHTA and FQGTGA. This CDR3 is CASSAAGLGETQYF. CDR3 coding DNA: TGTGCCAGCAGCGCCGCGGGACTCGGGGAGACCCAGTACTTC.

This clone was counted only a few times. The V call is TRBV7-9, the J call TRBJ2-1; D remains unclear. Germline loops: CDR1 SEHNR, CDR2 FQNEAQ (reference sequence). With 0 bases removed from V and 7 bases from J, the gap between germline ends came to 10 bases. This CDR3 is 14 amino acids long. The CDR3 region has the DNA TGTGCCAGCAGCTTAGCCTTCCGTGGAAATGAGCAGTTCTTC. As protein: CASSLAFRGNEQFF.

This clone showed up just a few times. V usage is TRBV4-3 and J usage is TRBJ2-3; 13 positions agree with TRBD2. V gave up 2 bases and J gave up 5 bases; unmatched junction bases: 16. The germline V gene encodes CDR1 LGHNA and CDR2 YSLEER. CDR3 length equals 20 residues. For the CDR3, the DNA is TGCGCCAGCAGCCAATTCTTTGGATTAACTAGCGGGGGGGCAAGAGATACGCAGTATTTT. It encodes CASSQFFGLTSGGARDTQYF.

The chain employs TRBV2 and TRBJ2-7; D may be TRBD1 or TRBD2 (5 bases each). Germline assignment: CDR1 SNHLY and CDR2 FYNNEI. Trimming cost V 5 bases and J 1 base, with 15 bases left between them. CDR3 length: 15 residues. This CDR3 is CASSPHLGDSYEQYF. The CDR3 DNA reads TGTGCCAGCAGTCCCCACCTGGGGGATTCCTACGAGCAGTACTTC.

The rearrangement joins TRBV30 to TRBJ2-4, with a possible D match to TRBD1 (7 bases). Looked up from germline, CDR1 is GTSNPN and CDR2 is SVGIG (reference sequence). V was trimmed by 0 bases and J by 7 bases, leaving 10 bases between them. The CDR3 covers 13 residues. DNA for the CDR3: TGTGCCTGGAGTGTACCAGGGGGGAACATTCAGTACTTC. Amino acid sequence: CAWSVPGGNIQYF.

The rearrangement links TRBV7-9 to TRBJ2-3, with D perhaps TRBD1 (5 bases). Looked up from germline, CDR1 is SEHNR and CDR2 is FQNEAQ (reference sequence). The CDR3 is 13 residues long. V lost 3 bases to trimming and J lost 6 bases, with 10 bases between them. The CDR3 DNA sequence: TGTGCCAGCAGCTTGATACAGGCCGATACGCAGTATTTT. Translated: CASSLIQADTQYF. Based on the CDR3 plus reference TRBV7-9 and TRBJ2-3, the full variable domain is DTGVSQNPRHKITKRGQNVTFRCDPISEHNRLYWYRQTLGQGPEFLTYFQNEAQLEKSRLLSDRFSAERPKGSFSTLEIQRTEQGDSAMYLCASSLIQADTQYFGPGTRLTVL.

The gene calls are TRBV7-6 and TRBJ1-5; TRBD1 agrees at 8 bases. CDR3 length: 13 residues. The junction had 2 bases not matched to a gene; V was cut back by 5 bases and J by 5 bases. In germline, CDR1 is SGHVS, CDR2 FNYEAQ. The CDR3 protein is CASSPDRDQPQHF. DNA for the CDR3: TGTGCCAGCAGCCCGGACAGGGATCAGCCCCAGCATTTT.

This chain joins TRBV5-1 and TRBJ2-3; D gene uncertain. V lost 2 bases, J lost 1 base, and 5 bases lay in between. In germline, CDR1 is SGHRS, CDR2 YFSETQ. The CDR3 consists of 13 residues. The CDR3 DNA sequence: TGCGCCAGCAGCTTATTCCGCACAGATACGCAGTATTTT. Its protein product is CASSLFRTDTQYF. The full variable domain, rest sourced from reference TRBV5-1 and TRBJ2-3, is KAGVTQTPRYLIKTRGQQVTLSCSPISGHRSVSWYQQTPGQGLQFLFEYFSETQRNKGNFPGRFSGRQFSNSRSEMNVSTLELGDSALYLCASSLFRTDTQYFGPGTRLTVL.

This clone appeared a few times. This chain uses TRBV9 with TRBJ1-5; unclear D gene. Germline lookup yields CDR1 SGDLS and CDR2 YYNGEE. This CDR3 contains 13 residues. Trimming removed 1 base at V and 5 bases at J, with 7 bases between. This chain's CDR3 is CASSVREHQPQHF. The CDR3 coding sequence is TGTGCCAGCAGCGTACGGGAGCATCAGCCCCAGCATTTT.

This clone was counted a few times. The rearrangement links TRBV2 to TRBJ1-4; the D is unclear. Per the germline V gene, CDR1 is SNHLY and CDR2 is FYNNEI. Trimming stripped 7 bases from V and 7 bases from J, with 16 bases between. The CDR3 length is 14 residues. The CDR3, as DNA: TGTGCCAGCACTGGACTCGCCAGTGGTGAAAAACTGTTTTTT. This gives the protein CASTGLASGEKLFF.

The chain is built from TRBV19 and TRBJ2-2, with a tentative D call TRBD2 (5 bases). The CDR3 has 15 residues. Germline V lookup: CDR1 LNHDA, CDR2 SQIVND (reference sequence). Trimming removed 9 bases at V and 1 base at J, with 15 bases between. The CDR3 is CARRAEPKNTGELFF. CDR3 bases: TGTGCCAGGCGAGCGGAGCCAAAGAACACCGGGGAGCTGTTTTTT.

This clone was seen only a few times. The rearrangement links TRBV29-1 to TRBJ2-2; tentatively, D is TRBD2 (6 bases). The germline V and J ends were trimmed by 7 bases and 1 base, with 13 bases remaining between them. This CDR3 is built from 14 residues. CDR1 is SQVTM, CDR2 ANQGSEA, per germline. CDR3 nucleotide sequence: TGCAGCGGCAAGGGACTGTGGAACACCGGGGAGCTGTTTTTT. It is translated as CSGKGLWNTGELFF.

The chain carries TRBV7-9 and TRBJ2-3, with D perhaps TRBD1 or TRBD2 (5 bases each). The CDR3 covers 13 residues. The V gene lost 11 bases and the J gene lost 0 bases, with 12 bases spanning the gap. The germline V gene has CDR1 SEHNR and CDR2 FQNEAQ (reference sequence). Here the CDR3 DNA reads TGTGCCGGGACGGTACCTAGCACAGATACGCAGTATTTT. Protein sequence: CAGTVPSTDTQYF.

This clone appeared a few times. The rearrangement joins TRBV28 to TRBJ2-7; maybe TRBD2 (7 bases). The CDR3 has 16 residues. CDR1 MDHEN and CDR2 SYDVKM come from the germline V gene. Between the trimmed V and J ends, which lost 5 bases and 0 bases, there was a span of 17 bases. CDR3 protein: CASSPGGGFGSYEQYF. CDR3 nucleotide sequence: TGTGCCAGCAGTCCGGGGGGCGGTTTCGGCTCCTACGAGCAGTACTTC.